One sample yielded the 29 T cell receptor beta chains listed below, sequenced in a study of blood T cell repertoires in COVID-19. TCRdb's copy holds only in-frame clones and misses some; the assay was immunoSEQ multiplex PCR. The sample lists 210,000 or so clones; 80% to 90% were seen once. Specimen: PBMCs or T cells enriched from blood (not recorded which). These receptors all stem from a woman under 40 who had been exposed to COVID-19.

The chain combines TRBV27 with TRBJ2-7, with unresolved D. Germline V gene lookup returns CDR1 MNHEY and CDR2 SMNVEV (reference sequence). With 6 bases removed from V and 4 bases from J, the gap between germline ends came to 16 bases. The length of the CDR3 is 14 residues. This CDR3 is CASRSAKTLYEQYF. CDR3 in DNA: TGTGCCAGCAGATCCGCGAAAACTCTTTACGAGCAGTACTTC.

The V call is TRBV7-2, the J call TRBJ2-7, with no clear D. V was clipped by 0 bases and J by 4 bases, with 7 bases between them. The CDR3 has 13 residues. CDR1 and CDR2 from the germline V gene are SGHTA and FQGNSA. The CDR3 sequence: CASSLAAVYEQYF. The CDR3 DNA reads as TGTGCCAGCAGCTTAGCGGCCGTTTACGAGCAGTACTTC.

CDR3 DNA: TGTGCCAGCAGCCCATGGACAGGACCCGGTAACACTGAAGCTTTCTTT. It codes for CASSPWTGPGNTEAFF. The rearrangement joins TRBV3-1 (or the pseudogene TRBV3-2) to TRBJ1-1; 7 bases are a match to TRBD1. The J segment lost 2 bases and the V segment lost 4 bases, leaving 10 bases of the junction unmatched. Per the germline V gene, CDR1 is LGHDT and CDR2 is YNNKEL (reference sequence). This CDR3 spans 16 amino acids.

This chain joins TRBV4-1 and TRBJ2-5, with TRBD2 identical over 9 bases. V lost 1 base and J lost 3; bases outside the gene matches: 3. Looked up from germline, CDR1 is MGHRA and CDR2 is YSYEKL. The CDR3 has 15 residues. Written as DNA, the CDR3 is TGCGCCAGCAGCCAAGGGACTAGCGCTAAAGAGACCCAGTACTTC. Translating it yields CASSQGTSAKETQYF.

This chain connects TRBV7-9 to TRBJ1-4; 8 bases are shared with TRBD1. The CDR3 has 16 residues. In germline, CDR1 is SEHNR, CDR2 FQNEAQ (reference sequence). The ends lost 0 bases at V and 8 bases at J; junction bases unmatched: 8. CDR3: CASSLATGQGGEKLFF. Written as DNA, the CDR3 is TGTGCCAGCAGCTTAGCAACCGGACAGGGTGGGGAAAAACTGTTTTTT.

The V and J genes are TRBV2 and TRBJ1-6, with a tentative D call TRBD1 (5 bases). CDR3 length equals 15 residues. With 8 bases removed from V and 7 bases from J, the gap between germline ends came to 18 bases. Looked up from germline, CDR1 is SNHLY and CDR2 is FYNNEI. The CDR3 here is CASSQDTQANSPLHF. In DNA, the CDR3 is TGTGCCAGCTCACAGGACACCCAGGCGAATTCACCCCTCCACTTT.

This sequence joins TRBV6-2 or TRBV6-3 and TRBJ2-2; TRBD2 matches 10 bases. The CDR3 runs to 19 residues. J lost 4 bases, V lost 2 bases, and 13 bases had no gene match. Germline loops: CDR1 MNHEY, CDR2 SVGEGT. CDR3 sequence: CASSYPSGRFLGTTGELFF. The CDR3 DNA reads as TGTGCCAGCAGTTACCCTAGCGGGAGATTTCTGGGAACCACCGGGGAGCTGTTTTTT.

V is TRBV5-1 and J is TRBJ1-4; no firm D call. The CDR3 is made up of 13 amino acids. Germline V gene lookup returns CDR1 SGHRS and CDR2 YFSETQ. The germline V and J ends were trimmed by 4 bases and 4 bases, with 8 bases remaining between them. CDR3 residues: CASSRTLNEKLFF. CDR3 bases: TGCGCCAGCAGCCGGACTCTTAATGAAAAACTGTTTTTT.

The chain couples TRBV29-1 to TRBJ2-1; 8 nucleotides line up with TRBD2. The CDR3 consists of 18 residues. V was pared by 2 bases and J by 3 bases, with 15 bases of the junction left unmatched. Germline assignment: CDR1 SQVTM and CDR2 ANQGSEA. This CDR3 reads CSVELVREGLLVYNEQFF. The CDR3 DNA sequence: TGCAGCGTTGAACTAGTACGGGAGGGCCTTCTGGTCTACAATGAGCAGTTCTTC.

The chain joins TRBV2 to TRBJ1-4; weak D call: TRBD1 (6 bases). There are 13 residues in the CDR3. V was pared by 7 bases and J by 7 bases, with 13 bases between. CDR1 and CDR2 (germline): SNHLY, FYNNEI. Here the CDR3 reads CASTGQPTEKLFF. The CDR3 nucleotides read TGTGCCAGCACAGGACAGCCCACTGAAAAACTGTTTTTT. The variable domain in full, with the rest retrieved from reference TRBV2 and TRBJ1-4, is EPEVTQTPSHQVTQMGQEVILRCVPISNHLYFYWYRQILGQKVEFLVSFYNNEISEKSEIFDDQFSVERPDGSNFTLKIRSTKLEDSAMYFCASTGQPTEKLFFGSGTQLSVL.

On this clone: An end of the junction differs from the germline gene, which may be a read error. The chain employs TRBV7-3 and TRBJ2-5; TRBD2 is a possible D gene (6 bases). CDR3 length: 15 amino acids. Germline V gives CDR1 SGHTA, CDR2 FQGTGA. The CDR3 reads CASRLNTGEGETQYF. CDR3 nucleotide sequence: TGTGCCAGCAGGTTAAATACGGGAGAAGGGGAGACCCAGTACTTC.

The DNA of the CDR3 is TGTGCCAGCAGAGGAGGACAGCACTATGGCTACACCTTC. The encoded protein is CASRGGQHYGYTF. This chain links TRBV2 with TRBJ1-2; D might be TRBD1 (6 bases). Germline CDR1 is SNHLY and CDR2 is FYNNEI. The germline V and J ends were trimmed by 6 bases and 3 bases, with 11 bases remaining between them. This CDR3 has 13 amino acids.

The chain has TRBV6-4 and TRBJ2-1; possible D gene TRBD1, 6 bases. The CDR3 is made up of 16 amino acids. Germline V gene sequence: CDR1 MRHNA, CDR2 SNTAGT. V gave up 0 bases and J gave up 0 bases, with 9 bases separating them. CDR3 nucleotide sequence: TGTGCCAGCAGTGACTCAGGACAGTCCTCCTACAATGAGCAGTTCTTC. It yields the protein CASSDSGQSSYNEQFF.

This sequence joins TRBV29-1 and TRBJ2-5; 11 bases fit TRBD2. This CDR3 is 12 amino acids long. The junction had 0 bases not matched to a gene; V was cut back by 5 bases and J by 4 bases. Per the germline V gene, CDR1 is SQVTM and CDR2 is ANQGSEA. CDR3 sequence: CSVTSGRETQYF. CDR3 coding DNA: TGCAGCGTTACTAGCGGGAGAGAGACCCAGTACTTC.

Here the CDR3 DNA reads TGTGCCACCTCTAGCCCAATACGCACTGAAGCTTTCTTT. Amino acids: CATSSPIRTEAFF. The V and J genes are TRBV19 and TRBJ1-1, with no clear D. V lost 10 bases and J lost 4, with 16 bases in between. Germline lookup yields CDR1 LNHDA and CDR2 SQIVND (reference sequence). The CDR3 extends over 13 amino acids. Full variable domain (outside the CDR3, taken from reference TRBV19 and TRBJ1-1): DGGITQSPKYLFRKEGQNVTLSCEQNLNHDAMYWYRQDPGQGLRLIYYSQIVNDFQKGDIAEGYSVSREKKESFPLTVTSAQKNPTAFYLCATSSPIRTEAFFGQGTRLTVV.

The rearrangement links TRBV7-3 to TRBJ1-6, with 8 bases identical to TRBD1. V dropped 5 bases and J dropped 10; count of bases not matched to a gene: 10. Looked up from germline, CDR1 is SGHTA and CDR2 is FQGTGA. CDR3 size: 15 residues. The CDR3 loop is CASSHRQGPQSPLHF. DNA of the CDR3: TGTGCCAGCAGCCATCGACAGGGGCCTCAATCACCCCTCCACTTT.

This clone was counted once. The chain has TRBV4-1 and TRBJ1-4, with TRBD1 as a possible D gene (5 bases). Trimming stripped 4 bases from V and 7 bases from J, with 13 bases between. The CDR3 extends over 14 amino acids. The germline gives CDR1 MGHRA, CDR2 YSYEKL. The CDR3 coding sequence is TGCGCCAGCAGCCTGGTGGGGCCTGGTGAAAAACTGTTTTTT. This codes for CASSLVGPGEKLFF.

CDR3 sequence reads: CASSGGLAGGPYEQYF. CDR3 bases: TGTGCCAGCAGCGGGGGACTAGCGGGAGGGCCGTACGAGCAGTACTTC. The chain joins TRBV9 to TRBJ2-7, with 16 bases lining up with TRBD2. This CDR3 is built from 16 residues. Germline assignment: CDR1 SGDLS and CDR2 YYNGEE. V shed 3 bases, J shed 4 bases, and the junction held 4 bases outside the gene matches.

The V and J genes are TRBV11-1 and TRBJ2-1; 11 bases are shared with TRBD2. The ends lost 5 bases at V and 7 bases at J; junction bases unmatched: 7. The CDR3 has 15 residues. Germline V CDR1 and CDR2: SGHAT, FQDESV (reference sequence). Written as DNA, the CDR3 is TGTGCCAGCAGCATTCGACTAGCGGGAAGGAATGAGCAGTTCTTC. Residues: CASSIRLAGRNEQFF.

This clone was observed a few times. This chain links TRBV12-3 or TRBV12-4 with TRBJ2-7; D unclear. The ends were cut back, 3 bases at V and 2 bases at J, with 8 bases in the middle. The CDR3 runs 13 residues. The DNA for the CDR3 is TGTGCCAGCAGTTTCGACAAGCCCTACGAGCAGTACTTC. It yields the protein CASSFDKPYEQYF.

The chain couples TRBV7-2 to TRBJ1-6, with no clear D. V was clipped by 2 bases and J by 7 bases, with 6 bases between them. CDR1 and CDR2 (germline): SGHTA, FQGNSA. The CDR3 extends over 13 amino acids. In DNA form, the CDR3 reads TGTGCCAGCAGCTTACAGAGGAATTCACCCCTCCACTTT. Translating it yields CASSLQRNSPLHF.

The V call is TRBV6-6, the J call TRBJ1-1, with D possibly being TRBD1 (6 bases). The germline V gene encodes CDR1 MNHNY and CDR2 SVGAGI (reference sequence). CDR3 length equals 17 residues. Trimming stripped 5 bases from V and 4 bases from J, with 23 bases between. CDR3 in amino acids: CASSRGTPQGIGTEAFF. The CDR3 DNA reads TGTGCCAGCAGTCGGGGGACACCCCAGGGGATAGGCACTGAAGCTTTCTTT.

This sequence joins TRBV11-2 and TRBJ1-1, with 10 positions matching TRBD1. The CDR3 runs to 16 residues. Germline V lookup: CDR1 SGHAT, CDR2 FQNNGV. V lost 1 base to trimming and J lost 4 bases; unmatched junction nucleotides: 6. CDR3 loop: CASSLGTGQGTTEAFF. The CDR3, as DNA: TGTGCCAGCAGCTTAGGTACGGGACAGGGGACCACTGAAGCTTTCTTT.

V gene TRBV7-9 combines with J gene TRBJ2-5, with 7 bases aligning to TRBD2. CDR1 SEHNR and CDR2 FQNEAQ come from the germline V gene (reference sequence). With V trimmed by 5 bases and J by 4 bases, 4 bases remained unmatched. The CDR3 sequence is 13 residues long. CDR3 bases: TGTGCCAGCAGCCCTCGCGGGAGAGAGACCCAGTACTTC. Translating gives CASSPRGRETQYF.

The J gene is TRBJ1-2, the V gene TRBV27, with 9 bases matching TRBD1. Germline V gene data show CDR1 as MNHEY and CDR2 as SMNVEV (reference sequence). This CDR3 spans 15 amino acids. V shed 0 bases, J shed 4 bases, and the junction held 3 bases outside the gene matches. CDR3 sequence: CASSLSGQGSYGYTF. As DNA, the CDR3 is TGTGCCAGCAGTTTATCCGGACAGGGGTCCTATGGCTACACCTTC.

This clone was seen once. V and J are TRBV6-5 and TRBJ2-5, with TRBD2 matching 8 bases. CDR3 size: 12 residues. Germline V gene sequence: CDR1 MNHEY, CDR2 SVGAGI. V dropped 7 bases and J dropped 4; count of bases not matched to a gene: 2. CDR3 coding DNA: TGTGCCAGCACGAGCGGGAGAGAGACCCAGTACTTC. Residues: CASTSGRETQYF.

This clone was counted a single time. J is TRBJ1-1 and V is TRBV7-9, with D tentatively TRBD1 (5 bases). There are 13 residues in the CDR3. Trimming removed 4 bases from V and 0 bases from J, with 6 bases in between. CDR1 and CDR2 from the germline V gene are SEHNR and FQNEAQ (reference sequence). This chain's CDR3 is CASSSRVNTEAFF. CDR3 DNA: TGTGCCAGCAGCTCCAGGGTGAACACTGAAGCTTTCTTT.

The chain carries TRBV2 and TRBJ1-4; 7 positions agree with TRBD1. The CDR3 contains 19 residues. Losses at the gene ends were 3 bases for V and 8 bases for J; bases not matched to a gene: 21. Germline CDR1 and CDR2: SNHLY and FYNNEI. The CDR3 coding sequence is TGTGCCAGCAGTGAGTGGGTCGTAGGGGGCGCCTCGAGGAGGGAAAAACTGTTTTTT. It translates to CASSEWVVGGASRREKLFF.

The chain employs TRBV5-4 and TRBJ2-2, with no clear D. Germline values: CDR1 SGHNT, CDR2 YYREEE (reference sequence). With 0 bases removed from V and 4 bases from J, the gap between germline ends came to 7 bases. The CDR3 is 14 amino acids. The chain's CDR3 is CASSLAGRTGELFF. The DNA for the CDR3 is TGTGCCAGCAGCTTGGCCGGTCGCACCGGGGAGCTGTTTTTT.